This T cell receptor (beta chain) appears in the sequencing data of a study of T cells in Graves' hyperthyroidism and ophthalmopathy. Whole-study findings and limits: By a 13 V-J model, ophthalmopathy was set apart from stable hyperthyroidism. Peripheral blood also featured most of the thyroid clonotypes expanded above 0.001.

RNA transcripts yielded amplified TCR beta CDR3 regions. Researchers ran a first-round RT-PCR on the TCR CDR3 using the HTBI primer set. Each CDR3 protein is one row after TCRdb ran MiXCR on the multiplex PCR reads. Counted here are roughly 740,000 distinct CDR3 sequences, 16% occurring once; the ten biggest clones make up around 7.7%. A word on this clonotype: Its antigen remains unknown.

Graves' hyperthyroidism was deemed stable given no ophthalmopathy progression within 18 months. The CDR3 has 14 amino acids. Germline V gene lookup returns CDR1 LGHDT and CDR2 YNNKEL (reference sequence). V lost 4 bases and J 7 bases, leaving 14 bases between the germline ends. This clonotype originated in a man between 18 and 35 years old with Graves' hyperthyroidism. The V and J genes are TRBV3-1 and TRBJ2-1; perhaps TRBD2 as D (6 bases). The specimen sequenced was blood. CDR3 in amino acids: CASSPRDFGNEQFF. CDR3 sequence (DNA): TGTGCCAGCAGCCCCCGGGACTTCGGTAATGAGCAGTTCTTC.